The clone carrying this TCR beta chain was recorded a few times. Antigen specificity is unknown. The record originates from a study of T-cell memory formation after mild COVID-19. Study at large: Clusters were largely donor specific. Study-level results: Contracting clones, day 15 to 85, had balanced CD4/CD8, and later expanders favored CD4+.

Germline V lookup: CDR1 MNHNY, CDR2 SVGAGI (reference sequence). The CDR3 consists of 15 residues. J gave up 6 bases and V 2 bases, and 10 bases lay outside the gene matches. The authors produced TCR alpha and TCR beta cDNA libraries with sample barcodes and UMIs by 5'RACE using constant-segment primers. One entry per CDR3 protein results from TCRdb running MiXCR on the 5' RACE reads. The sample includes around 310,000 distinct CDR3 sequences, around 15% of them seen just once. The receptor comes from a man aged 18 to 30 who had mild COVID-19 (a few samples of this study predate the infection). Cell type and time point are not known. The source material was PBMCs or a T cell subset sorted from them (not recorded which). This chain uses TRBV6-6 with TRBJ2-7; 7 bases line up with TRBD2. CDR3 residues: CASSYGSRTGGEQYF. The DNA for the CDR3 is TGTGCCAGCAGTTACGGATCACGTACGGGGGGCGAGCAGTACTTC.